This TCR beta chain stems from a study of vaccination and CD4 T cells after COVID-19. V was shortened by 5 bases and J by 0 bases, with 10 bases between the two germline ends. The CDR3 contains 14 residues. Germline assignment: CDR1 SGHAT and CDR2 FQDESV (reference sequence). TCRdb processed the PCR reads anew with MiXCR; each CDR3 protein has one entry. The data show over 15,000 distinct CDR3 sequences, about 70% seen once. This specimen consisted of CD4+ T cells from blood, obtained after SARS-CoV-2 vaccination. The rearrangement links TRBV11-1 to TRBJ2-5; D perhaps matches TRBD1 (6 bases). This TCR derives from a human donor who had recovered from COVID-19. CDR3 in DNA: TGTGCCAGCAGCGCCGGACAGCACCAAGAGACCCAGTACTTC. Protein: CASSAGQHQETQYF.